The 30 T cell receptor beta chains below were found in one sample sequenced in a study of cytomegalovirus exposure and HLA in healthy donors. Primers for the PCR totalled 60 Vbeta and 13 Jbeta. Assay used: immunoSEQ multiplex PCR; TCRdb lists only in-frame clones, some missing. The data contain fewer than 200,000 clones, about 80% of them singletons. Sequencing input: PBMCs. The receptors were gathered from a man between 18 and 35 years old in good health and CMV-seropositive.

This clone was detected only once. The chain joins TRBV5-5 to TRBJ2-1; tentatively, D is TRBD2 (5 bases). Germline values: CDR1 SGHKS, CDR2 YYEKEE (reference sequence). The V and J ends lost 4 bases and 6 bases respectively, with 11 bases between them. The CDR3 runs to 13 residues. CDR3 region: CASSTLAGNEQFF. DNA for the CDR3: TGTGCCAGCAGCACCCTAGCTGGCAATGAGCAGTTCTTC.

A single count supports this clone. DNA for the CDR3: TGTGCCAGCAGTTTATCGACTCTAGGACGGACACCAGGAGAGACCCAGTACTTC. As protein: CASSLSTLGRTPGETQYF. The V call is TRBV27, the J call TRBJ2-5; the D gene is possibly TRBD1 (5 bases). V was pared by 0 bases and J by 4 bases, with 21 bases between. The CDR3 spans 18 residues. CDR1 MNHEY and CDR2 SMNVEV come from the germline V gene (reference sequence).

This rearrangement joins TRBV29-1 to TRBJ2-1, with a possible D match to TRBD2 (6 bases). The germline gives CDR1 SQVTM, CDR2 ANQGSEA. This CDR3 has 13 residues. With 5 bases removed from V and 6 bases from J, the gap between germline ends came to 14 bases. In DNA form, the CDR3 reads TGCAGCGTTCGACAGACTAGGGGCAATGAGCAGTTCTTC. Encoded protein: CSVRQTRGNEQFF.

V gene TRBV7-2 combines with J gene TRBJ2-5, with 7 bases matching TRBD1. The germline V gene encodes CDR1 SGHTA and CDR2 FQGNSA. With 4 bases clipped from V and 5 bases from J, the junction kept 7 bases outside the gene matches. The CDR3 runs to 14 residues. The CDR3 is CASSSNRGRETQYF. The CDR3 DNA reads TGTGCCAGCAGCTCAAACAGGGGTCGGGAGACCCAGTACTTC.

Points on this clone: Relative to the germline gene, one junction end is altered; a read error may explain this. This chain uses TRBV7-9 with TRBJ1-1; D call uncertain. Germline CDR1 is SEHNR and CDR2 is FQNEAQ (reference sequence). The CDR3 covers 12 residues. The CDR3 sequence is CSSSLLVLEAFF. The CDR3 nucleotides read TGTTCCAGCAGCTTACTAGTACTTGAAGCTTTCTTT.

The chain carries TRBV25-1 and TRBJ1-2, with D unclear. Germline V CDR1 and CDR2: MGHDK, SYGVNS. This CDR3 region has 11 residues. V gave up 1 base and J gave up 5 bases, with 2 bases separating them. Here the CDR3 DNA reads TGTGCCAGCAGTGAATCGTATGGCTACACCTTC. This encodes CASSESYGYTF.

On this clone: Given the absence of the conserved phenylalanine or tryptophan at the CDR3 end, a read error is likely. The rearrangement joins TRBV2 to TRBJ1-5, with TRBD1 matching over 7 bases. Looked up from germline, CDR1 is SNHLY and CDR2 is FYNNEI. After removal of 7 bases from V and 4 bases from J, the junction contained 10 bases not matched to a gene. This CDR3 has 15 amino acids. The DNA of the CDR3 is TGTGCCAGCAAGGAACACGGGACAGTAAATCAGCCCCAGCATCTT. Residues: CASKEHGTVNQPQHL.

This clone has a handful of counts. V and J are TRBV6-5 and TRBJ1-2; no reliable D call. There are 14 residues in the CDR3. The germline V gene encodes CDR1 MNHEY and CDR2 SVGAGI. The V and J ends lost 2 bases and 0 bases respectively, with 7 bases between them. The CDR3 spells CASSYRGTNYGYTF. The CDR3, as DNA: TGTGCCAGCAGTTACCGGGGTACTAACTATGGCTACACCTTC.

The V call is TRBV18, the J call TRBJ2-2, with 8 bases that match TRBD1. Germline trimming cut 3 bases from V and 4 bases from J; bases unmatched to any gene: 4. The CDR3 is 15 amino acids. Germline loops: CDR1 KGHSH, CDR2 LQKENI. The CDR3 loop is CASSPQGAFTGELFF. For the CDR3, the DNA is TGTGCCAGCTCACCTCAGGGGGCGTTCACCGGGGAGCTGTTTTTT.

The rearrangement links TRBV7-8 to TRBJ2-1, with 13 bases identical to TRBD2. The CDR3 totals 18 residues. The V and J ends lost 4 bases and 3 bases, in that order; junction bases with no gene match: 9. CDR1 and CDR2 from the germline V gene are SGHVS and FQNEAQ. The CDR3 DNA reads as TGTGCCAGCAGCTCACCCTCCCGACTAGCGGGGGGCTACAATGAGCAGTTCTTC. Its translation is CASSSPSRLAGGYNEQFF.

The chain combines TRBV4-3 with TRBJ1-5; D is perhaps TRBD1 (6 bases). Germline V gene sequence: CDR1 LGHNA, CDR2 YSLEER. Deletions cut 1 base from V and 6 bases from J, with 10 bases between. CDR3 length: 14 amino acids. CDR3 sequence reads: CASSQGGGSQPQHF. Written as DNA, the CDR3 is TGCGCCAGCAGCCAAGGTGGGGGCAGTCAGCCCCAGCATTTT.

The chain is built from TRBV19 and TRBJ2-3, with TRBD2 matching over 10 bases. Germline V CDR1 and CDR2: LNHDA, SQIVND (reference sequence). The CDR3 is 16 amino acids. The J segment lost 0 bases and the V segment lost 5 bases, leaving 5 bases of the junction unmatched. Written as DNA, the CDR3 is TGTGCCAGTAGTCTTGGACTAGCGGTTAGCACAGATACGCAGTATTTT. Protein: CASSLGLAVSTDTQYF.

This chain links TRBV4-2 with TRBJ1-5, with D perhaps TRBD1 (5 bases). The CDR3 covers 15 residues. V gave up 2 bases and J gave up 4 bases, with 12 bases separating them. Germline loops: CDR1 LGHNA, CDR2 YNFKEQ. The CDR3 here is CASSQRGRGNQPQHF. The CDR3 bases are TGTGCCAGCAGCCAACGTGGACGGGGGAATCAGCCCCAGCATTTT.

The chain couples TRBV7-6 to TRBJ2-2; tentative D call: TRBD2 (7 bases). Between the trimmed V and J ends, which lost 1 base and 3 bases, there was a span of 12 bases. Germline V gives CDR1 SGHVS, CDR2 FNYEAQ. The CDR3 is 16 amino acids. The CDR3 region has the DNA TGTGCCAGCAGCTTAGGAGTAGGGGGGGACACCGGGGAGCTGTTTTTT. This gives the protein CASSLGVGGDTGELFF.

The rearrangement joins TRBV7-9 to TRBJ2-5; D might be TRBD1 (6 bases). Looked up from germline, CDR1 is SEHNR and CDR2 is FQNEAQ (reference sequence). Trimming cost V 4 bases and J 2 bases, with 20 bases left between them. The CDR3 consists of 17 residues. In DNA, the CDR3 is TGTGCCAGCAGCTACGTGGGCAGGGGAGCCCCACAAGAGACCCAGTACTTC. It yields the protein CASSYVGRGAPQETQYF.

The chain carries TRBV19 and TRBJ1-5; possible D gene TRBD1, 6 bases. The CDR3 extends over 15 amino acids. Germline-derived CDR1 and CDR2 are LNHDA and SQIVND (reference sequence). V was cut by 3 bases and J by 1 base, with 10 bases left in between. CDR3 nucleotide sequence: TGTGCCAGTAGTATTGGGGACAAAAGCAATCAGCCCCAGCATTTT. It is translated as CASSIGDKSNQPQHF. The full variable domain, completed using reference TRBV19 and TRBJ1-5, is DGGITQSPKYLFRKEGQNVTLSCEQNLNHDAMYWYRQDPGQGLRLIYYSQIVNDFQKGDIAEGYSVSREKKESFPLTVTSAQKNPTAFYLCASSIGDKSNQPQHFGDGTRLSIL.

This clone came up a few times. The rearrangement uses TRBV19 and TRBJ2-1; weak D call: TRBD2 (6 bases). V was clipped by 1 base and J by 2 bases, with 9 bases between them. The CDR3 totals 15 residues. Germline CDR1 and CDR2: LNHDA and SQIVND (reference sequence). The CDR3 DNA is TGTGCCAGTAGTATAGGGGGCGGGGCCTACAATGAGCAGTTCTTC. Protein: CASSIGGGAYNEQFF. The whole variable domain, remainder taken from reference TRBV19 and TRBJ2-1, is DGGITQSPKYLFRKEGQNVTLSCEQNLNHDAMYWYRQDPGQGLRLIYYSQIVNDFQKGDIAEGYSVSREKKESFPLTVTSAQKNPTAFYLCASSIGGGAYNEQFFGPGTRLTVL.

CDR3 sequence reads: CASSVADSSYNSPLHF. The CDR3 DNA follows: TGTGCCAGCAGCGTAGCTGATAGCTCCTATAATTCACCCCTCCACTTT. The chain employs TRBV9 and TRBJ1-6; no reliable D call. Germline V gene data show CDR1 as SGDLS and CDR2 as YYNGEE. Trimming left V 0 bases short and J 0 bases short, with 7 bases between. This CDR3 spans 16 amino acids.

This chain uses TRBV5-1 with TRBJ1-2; unclear D gene. Germline V CDR1 and CDR2: SGHRS, YFSETQ. The V and J ends lost 0 bases and 1 base respectively, with 22 bases between them. The CDR3 sequence is 19 residues long. CDR3 in DNA: TGCGCCAGCAGCTTGGGCTCGGCGGACTACGTTAGTTTTAACTATGGCTACACCTTC. Translating gives CASSLGSADYVSFNYGYTF. Full variable domain (outside the CDR3, taken from reference TRBV5-1 and TRBJ1-2): KAGVTQTPRYLIKTRGQQVTLSCSPISGHRSVSWYQQTPGQGLQFLFEYFSETQRNKGNFPGRFSGRQFSNSRSEMNVSTLELGDSALYLCASSLGSADYVSFNYGYTFGSGTRLTVV.

The chain links TRBV15 to TRBJ2-7; 8 positions match TRBD2. This CDR3 comprises 14 residues. Germline CDR1 reads LNHNV; CDR2 reads YYDKDF (reference sequence). Unmatched junction bases numbered 2, after V lost 1 base and J lost 3 bases. The CDR3 region has the DNA TGTGCCACCAGCAGAGTCGGGGGGGGCTACGAGCAGTACTTC. This sequence encodes CATSRVGGGYEQYF.

The rearrangement joins TRBV4-1 to TRBJ1-3; TRBD1 agrees at 7 bases. Germline CDR1 and CDR2: MGHRA and YSYEKL. The V and J ends lost 4 bases and 4 bases, in that order; junction bases with no gene match: 10. The CDR3 length is 16 residues. The CDR3 loop is CASSPMYRGSGNTIYF. DNA for the CDR3: TGCGCCAGCAGCCCGATGTACAGGGGTTCGGGAAACACCATATATTTT.

J is TRBJ2-3 and V is TRBV18, with 7 bases aligning to TRBD2. Trimming cost V 6 bases and J 6 bases; bases outside gene matches: 12. The germline V gene has CDR1 KGHSH and CDR2 LQKENI. This CDR3 comprises 15 residues. CDR3 protein: CASSPASSGGDTQYF. CDR3 sequence (DNA): TGTGCCAGCTCGCCCGCTAGCTCCGGGGGGGATACGCAGTATTTT. Using reference TRBV18 and TRBJ2-3 for the parts outside the CDR3, the full variable domain is NAGVMQNPRHLVRRRGQEARLRCSPMKGHSHVYWYRQLPEEGLKFMVYLQKENIIDESGMPKERFSAEFPKEGPSILRIQQVVRGDSAAYFCASSPASSGGDTQYFGPGTRLTVL.

This clone was seen only a few times. The genes are TRBV9 and TRBJ2-1, with D perhaps matching TRBD1 (6 bases). The germline V gene encodes CDR1 SGDLS and CDR2 YYNGEE. Trimming stripped 0 bases from V and 1 base from J, with 17 bases between. CDR3 length equals 18 residues. CDR3 sequence reads: CASSVDAQSRGSYNEQFF. Here the CDR3 DNA reads TGTGCCAGCAGCGTAGACGCCCAGTCCAGGGGTTCCTACAATGAGCAGTTCTTC. Combining the CDR3 with reference TRBV9 and TRBJ2-1 gives the whole variable domain DSGVTQTPKHLITATGQRVTLRCSPRSGDLSVYWYQQSLDQGLQFLIQYYNGEERAKGNILERFSAQQFPDLHSELNLSSLELGDSALYFCASSVDAQSRGSYNEQFFGPGTRLTVL.

The chain carries TRBV29-1 and TRBJ2-7, with a tentative D call TRBD1 (6 bases). The CDR3 length is 11 residues. The V end lost 6 bases, the J end lost 6 bases, and 12 bases lay between the germline ends. CDR1 is SQVTM, CDR2 ANQGSEA, per germline. The CDR3 region is CSVVTGFEQYF. The CDR3 DNA is TGCAGCGTCGTAACAGGGTTCGAGCAGTACTTC.

Written as DNA, the CDR3 is TGCAGCGTATACGAGACTCTGGGCACTGAAGCTTTCTTT. Protein product: CSVYETLGTEAFF. The V gene is TRBV29-1, the J gene TRBJ1-1; D not resolved. Trimming took 6 bases from V and 4 from J, leaving 15 bases between them. This CDR3 has 13 amino acids. Per the germline V gene, CDR1 is SQVTM and CDR2 is ANQGSEA.

The rearrangement joins TRBV27 to TRBJ2-1, with TRBD1 identical over 8 bases. The V segment lost 5 bases and the J segment 2 bases; nucleotides outside the gene matches: 2. CDR1 and CDR2 (germline): MNHEY, SMNVEV (reference sequence). This CDR3 is built from 14 residues. CDR3 sequence (DNA): TGTGCCAGCAGTCGACAGGGGCCCTACAATGAGCAGTTCTTC. It encodes CASSRQGPYNEQFF.

The V and J genes are TRBV5-1 and TRBJ2-1; D is unresolved. The V gene's germline CDR1 is SGHRS and CDR2 YFSETQ. The CDR3 is 15 residues long. V was cut by 5 bases and J by 6 bases, with 18 bases left in between. The CDR3 sequence: CASRSHPLGRNEQFF. Written as DNA, the CDR3 is TGCGCCAGCAGGAGTCACCCCTTGGGCCGCAATGAGCAGTTCTTC. Full variable domain (remainder filled in from reference TRBV5-1 and TRBJ2-1): KAGVTQTPRYLIKTRGQQVTLSCSPISGHRSVSWYQQTPGQGLQFLFEYFSETQRNKGNFPGRFSGRQFSNSRSEMNVSTLELGDSALYLCASRSHPLGRNEQFFGPGTRLTVL.

The rearrangement joins TRBV7-9 to TRBJ1-1; D gene uncertain. V gave up 5 bases and J gave up 1 base, with 17 bases separating them. The CDR3 sequence is 16 residues long. The germline gives CDR1 SEHNR, CDR2 FQNEAQ (reference sequence). The CDR3 nucleotides are TGTGCCAGCAGCCCGGGCGGGAGCAGCGCGAACACTGAAGCTTTCTTT. It yields the protein CASSPGGSSANTEAFF.

The rearrangement links TRBV2 to TRBJ2-4, with 9 bases lining up with TRBD2. The CDR3 is made up of 15 amino acids. Trimming at V came to 6 bases and at J to 0 bases, leaving 3 bases not matched to a gene. CDR1 and CDR2 from the germline V gene are SNHLY and FYNNEI. The CDR3, as DNA: TGTGCCAGCAGAGAACTAGCGGGAGCCAAAAACATTCAGTACTTC. It is translated as CASRELAGAKNIQYF. Filled out from reference TRBV2 and TRBJ2-4, the complete variable domain reads EPEVTQTPSHQVTQMGQEVILRCVPISNHLYFYWYRQILGQKVEFLVSFYNNEISEKSEIFDDQFSVERPDGSNFTLKIRSTKLEDSAMYFCASRELAGAKNIQYFGAGTRLSVL.

The chain employs TRBV30 and TRBJ1-1; TRBD1 is a possible D gene (5 bases). This CDR3 comprises 14 residues. Per the germline V gene, CDR1 is GTSNPN and CDR2 is SVGIG (reference sequence). V dropped 1 base and J dropped 3 bases, with 12 bases sitting between them. The CDR3 is CAWSAGQGDTEAFF. In DNA form, the CDR3 reads TGTGCCTGGAGTGCCGGGCAGGGTGACACTGAAGCTTTCTTT.